Shown below are 21 T cell receptor beta chains from a single sample sequenced in a study of a mutant IDH1 vaccine in newly diagnosed glioma listed by TCRdb under 2021. The receptor library was made with the immunoSEQ multiplex PCR assay. Imported from immuneACCESS, the table was reduced by TCRdb to in-frame sequences with V and J called. These copies leave out some clones; in studies compared against another copy, an unresolved V gene accounts for under half, and the cause of the remainder is not known. The sample table lists 25,000 to 35,000 clones, 90% of them with a count of one. The biggest ten clones account for less than 25% of the sample. The intended sense of this specimen's time point label: week 11, during vaccination. Each vaccine dose was 300 ug of a 20-mer mutant IDH1 peptide in Montanide, given subcutaneously with topical imiquimod. These receptors' antigens are unknown. The input for sequencing was PBMCs, taken from a glioma patient whose treatment included an IDH1 peptide vaccine. These receptors all come from a man younger than 35 with glioma.

About this clone itself: Germline is not matched at one junction end, which may reflect a read error. The rearrangement links TRBV9 to TRBJ1-5; D unresolved. This CDR3 has 11 residues. CDR1 is SGDLS, CDR2 YYNGEE, per germline. CDR3 sequence reads: CASSRNQPQHF. CDR3 DNA: TGTGCCAGCAGCCGCAACCAGCCCCAGCATTTT.

The chain has TRBV29-1 and TRBJ1-2; D remains unclear. Germline V CDR1 and CDR2: SQVTM, ANQGSEA. Trimming pared 1 base from V and 8 bases from J, leaving 8 bases between. This CDR3 is 11 amino acids long. The CDR3 protein is CSVEVSVGYTF. In DNA, the CDR3 is TGCAGCGTTGAAGTTTCCGTCGGCTACACCTTC.

The chain couples TRBV4-1 to TRBJ1-2, with TRBD1 matching over 7 bases. This CDR3 comprises 14 residues. CDR1 and CDR2 from the germline V gene are MGHRA and YSYEKL. The junction had 4 bases not matched to a gene; V was cut back by 0 bases and J by 6 bases. CDR3 sequence (DNA): TGCGCCAGCAGCCAAGATCTGACAGGGAATGGCTACACCTTC. This codes for CASSQDLTGNGYTF.

The chain uses TRBV2 and TRBJ2-7, with D possibly being TRBD1 (5 bases). Looked up from germline, CDR1 is SNHLY and CDR2 is FYNNEI. V shed 4 bases and J shed 9 bases, with 19 bases lying between them. The CDR3 runs to 14 residues. The CDR3 here is CASSAQGAASGQYF. The CDR3, as DNA: TGTGCCAGCAGTGCGCAGGGTGCCGCCTCTGGGCAGTACTTC.

V and J are TRBV29-1 and TRBJ2-1; 7 bases map to TRBD2. The ends lost 1 base at V and 7 bases at J; junction bases unmatched: 13. The CDR3 has 16 amino acids. Germline V gives CDR1 SQVTM, CDR2 ANQGSEA. The CDR3, as DNA: TGCAGCGTTGAAGGTTGGGCCGGGAGGTCTTTAAATGAGCAGTTCTTC. Protein sequence: CSVEGWAGRSLNEQFF.

This clone has a single count. The chain combines TRBV27 with TRBJ2-7, with unresolved D. This CDR3 region has 13 residues. The V gene's germline CDR1 is MNHEY and CDR2 SMNVEV (reference sequence). V was pared by 5 bases and J by 1 base, with 9 bases between. The CDR3 region has the DNA TGTGCCAGCAGTCCGAGACATTCCTACGAGCAGTACTTC. Its translation is CASSPRHSYEQYF.

Here the CDR3 reads CSAGLVDEQFF. As DNA, the CDR3 is TGCAGTGCTGGTCTAGTCGATGAGCAGTTCTTC. This rearrangement joins TRBV20-1 to TRBJ2-1, with D uncertain. CDR1 is DFQATT, CDR2 SNEGSKA, per germline (reference sequence). This CDR3 is 11 amino acids long. V lost 5 bases to trimming and J lost 8 bases, with 10 bases between them.

The chain employs TRBV6-5 and TRBJ1-1; D call uncertain. The V and J ends lost 0 bases and 11 bases respectively, with 7 bases between them. CDR3 length: 11 amino acids. Per the germline V gene, CDR1 is MNHEY and CDR2 is SVGAGI. CDR3 nucleotides: TGTGCCAGCAGTTACTCGGGCCGGGCTTTCTTT. Translated: CASSYSGRAFF.

This clone was recorded once. The chain links TRBV7-2 to TRBJ1-2; 7 nucleotides match TRBD1. Germline V gene data show CDR1 as SGHTA and CDR2 as FQGNSA. Unmatched junction bases numbered 7, after V lost 5 bases and J lost 4 bases. The CDR3 extends over 14 amino acids. Here the CDR3 reads CASSLTGSFYGYTF. CDR3 in DNA: TGTGCCAGCAGCCTGACAGGGTCATTCTATGGCTACACCTTC. The full variable domain, its missing parts supplied by reference TRBV7-2 and TRBJ1-2, is GAGVSQSPSNKVTEKGKDVELRCDPISGHTALYWYRQSLGQGLEFLIYFQGNSAPDKSGLPSDRFSAERTGGSVSTLTIQRTQQEDSAVYLCASSLTGSFYGYTFGSGTRLTVV.

V is TRBV15 and J is TRBJ2-7; D is perhaps TRBD2 (6 bases). The CDR3 consists of 15 residues. Trimming left V 0 bases short and J 2 bases short, with 11 bases between. CDR1 is LNHNV and CDR2 is YYDKDF in the germline V gene (reference sequence). The CDR3 nucleotides read TGTGCCACCAGCAGAGATGGGCGGGGCCCCTACGAGCAGTACTTC. Amino acids: CATSRDGRGPYEQYF. Supplemented by reference TRBV15 and TRBJ2-7, the full variable domain reads DAMVIQNPRYQVTQFGKPVTLSCSQTLNHNVMYWYQQKSSQAPKLLFHYYDKDFNNEADTPDNFQSRRPNTSFCFLDIRSPGLGDTAMYLCATSRDGRGPYEQYFGPGTRLTVT.

The chain recombines TRBV7-9 with TRBJ1-1, with D uncertain. In germline, CDR1 is SEHNR, CDR2 FQNEAQ (reference sequence). V dropped 1 base and J dropped 3 bases, with 9 bases sitting between them. The CDR3 is made up of 14 amino acids. DNA for the CDR3: TGTGCCAGCAGCTTAGTAGGGCAGTACACTGAAGCTTTCTTT. Its protein product is CASSLVGQYTEAFF.

The chain has TRBV10-3 and TRBJ2-7, with D tentatively TRBD2 (6 bases). The CDR3 is 12 amino acids. Trimming pared 5 bases from V and 6 bases from J, leaving 11 bases between. The germline V gene encodes CDR1 ENHRY and CDR2 SYGVKD. CDR3 DNA: TGTGCCATCAGTCCGTCGGGGGTCGAGCAGTACTTC. This codes for CAISPSGVEQYF.

The chain is built from TRBV30 and TRBJ2-5; D not certain. CDR1 GTSNPN and CDR2 SVGIG come from the germline V gene (reference sequence). The CDR3 spans 11 residues. The V and J ends lost 1 base and 2 bases respectively, with 2 bases between them. This CDR3 reads CAWSAQETQYF. In nucleotides, the CDR3 is TGTGCCTGGAGTGCTCAAGAGACCCAGTACTTC.

V and J are TRBV30 and TRBJ1-4; tentatively, D is TRBD1 (5 bases). CDR1 is GTSNPN, CDR2 SVGIG, per germline (reference sequence). The CDR3 sequence is 12 residues long. Trimming removed 1 base from V and 12 bases from J, with 12 bases in between. The CDR3 here is CAWSEGQGELFF. The CDR3 bases are TGTGCCTGGAGTGAGGGGCAAGGGGAACTGTTTTTT.

This clone was picked up one time. The rearrangement links TRBV5-4 to TRBJ1-2; 10 bases are shared with TRBD1. The J segment lost 3 bases and the V segment lost 3 bases, leaving 11 bases of the junction unmatched. Germline V gives CDR1 SGHNT, CDR2 YYREEE (reference sequence). The CDR3 is 17 amino acids. The DNA of the CDR3 is TGTGCCAGCAGCTCCCGGGACAGGGGAATTTTAGACTATGGCTACACCTTC. It codes for CASSSRDRGILDYGYTF.

The V call is TRBV6-1, the J call TRBJ2-3, with D perhaps matching TRBD1 (6 bases). In germline, CDR1 is MNHNS, CDR2 SASEGT. V was shortened by 4 bases and J by 0 bases, with 14 bases between the two germline ends. This CDR3 is built from 16 residues. The DNA of the CDR3 is TGTGCCAGCAGTGTGAGGACAGAGAAAAGCACAGATACGCAGTATTTT. Protein: CASSVRTEKSTDTQYF.

This sequence joins TRBV14 and TRBJ1-1, with D perhaps matching TRBD1 (5 bases). V was trimmed by 6 bases and J by 0 bases, leaving 11 bases between them. The length of the CDR3 is 14 residues. The germline V gene has CDR1 SGHDN and CDR2 FVKESK. In DNA form, the CDR3 reads TGTGCCAGCAGACCCGGGGGGATGAACACTGAAGCTTTCTTT. Its translation is CASRPGGMNTEAFF.

This clone was recorded only once. The rearrangement uses TRBV14 and TRBJ1-1; TRBD1 is a possible D gene (5 bases). V dropped 4 bases and J dropped 4 bases, with 13 bases sitting between them. This CDR3 comprises 14 residues. Germline V gene data show CDR1 as SGHDN and CDR2 as FVKESK. The CDR3, as DNA: TGTGCCAGCAGCCTCAGCGGGGGGATCACTGAAGCTTTCTTT. This encodes CASSLSGGITEAFF.

This clone was observed once. This chain joins TRBV27 and TRBJ1-2; maybe TRBD1 (5 bases). Germline V gives CDR1 MNHEY, CDR2 SMNVEV (reference sequence). Trimming stripped 5 bases from V and 4 bases from J, with 14 bases between. The CDR3 runs to 14 residues. The CDR3 region is CASSPGGGSYGYTF. CDR3 sequence (DNA): TGTGCCAGCAGTCCAGGCGGGGGTAGCTATGGCTACACCTTC.

This clone was counted between two and nine times. The J gene is TRBJ1-4, the V gene TRBV6-5; TRBD1 is a possible D gene (6 bases). CDR1 is MNHEY and CDR2 is SVGAGI in the germline V gene. Deletions cut 6 bases from V and 14 bases from J, with 16 bases between. This CDR3 spans 12 amino acids. The CDR3 nucleotides are TGTGCCAGCAGACGCCCTACAGGGAGTCTGTTTTTT. Protein product: CASRRPTGSLFF.

V is TRBV5-4 and J is TRBJ2-2, with 8 bases lining up with TRBD2. Looked up from germline, CDR1 is SGHNT and CDR2 is YYREEE (reference sequence). Trimming cost V 0 bases and J 7 bases; bases outside gene matches: 8. The CDR3 has 16 amino acids. CDR3 nucleotides: TGTGCCAGCAGCTTGGCGGGAGGGCCGTTCGGCGGGGAGCTGTTTTTT. Amino acid sequence: CASSLAGGPFGGELFF.